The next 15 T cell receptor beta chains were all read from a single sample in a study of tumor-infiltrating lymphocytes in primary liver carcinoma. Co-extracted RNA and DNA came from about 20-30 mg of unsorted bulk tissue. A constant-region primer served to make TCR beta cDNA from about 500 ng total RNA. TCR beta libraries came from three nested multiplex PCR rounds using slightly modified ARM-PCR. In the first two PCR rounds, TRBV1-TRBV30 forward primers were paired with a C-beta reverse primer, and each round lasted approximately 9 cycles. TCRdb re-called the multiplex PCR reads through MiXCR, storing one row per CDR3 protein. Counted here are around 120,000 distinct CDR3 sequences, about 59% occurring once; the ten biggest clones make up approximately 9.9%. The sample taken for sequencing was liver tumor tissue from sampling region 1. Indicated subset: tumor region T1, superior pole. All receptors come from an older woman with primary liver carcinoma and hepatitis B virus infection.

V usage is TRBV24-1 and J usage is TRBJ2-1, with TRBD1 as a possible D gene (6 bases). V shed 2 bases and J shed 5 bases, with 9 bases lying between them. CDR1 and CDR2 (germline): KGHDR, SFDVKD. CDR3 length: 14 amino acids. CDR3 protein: CATSDYRAHNEQFF. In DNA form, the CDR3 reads TGTGCCACCAGTGATTACAGGGCCCACAATGAGCAGTTCTTC.

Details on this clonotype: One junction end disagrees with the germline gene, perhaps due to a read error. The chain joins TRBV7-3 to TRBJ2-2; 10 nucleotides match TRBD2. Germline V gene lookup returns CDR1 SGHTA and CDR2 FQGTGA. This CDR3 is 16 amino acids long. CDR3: CASSITSGANTGEPFF. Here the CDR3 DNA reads TGTGCCAGCAGCATAACTAGCGGGGCTAACACCGGGGAGCCGTTTTTT.

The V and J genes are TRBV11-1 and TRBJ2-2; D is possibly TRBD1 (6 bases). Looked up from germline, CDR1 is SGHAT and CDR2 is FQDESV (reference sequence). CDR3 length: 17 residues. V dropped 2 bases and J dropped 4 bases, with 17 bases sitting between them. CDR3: CASSLNRVAKSTGELFF. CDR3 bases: TGTGCCAGCAGCTTAAACAGGGTGGCGAAGAGCACCGGGGAGCTGTTTTTT.

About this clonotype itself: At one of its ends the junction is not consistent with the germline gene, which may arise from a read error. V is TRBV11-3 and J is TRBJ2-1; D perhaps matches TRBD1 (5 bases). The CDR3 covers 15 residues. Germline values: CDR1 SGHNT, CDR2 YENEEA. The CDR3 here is CASSLATGGYNEKFF. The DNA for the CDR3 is TGTGCCAGCAGCTTAGCTACAGGTGGCTACAATGAGAAGTTCTTC.

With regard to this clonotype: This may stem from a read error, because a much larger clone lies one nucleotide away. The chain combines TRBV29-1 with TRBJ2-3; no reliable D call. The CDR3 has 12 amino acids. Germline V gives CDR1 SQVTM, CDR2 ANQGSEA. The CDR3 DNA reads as TGCAGCGTTGTCCCTAACACAGATACGAAGTATTTT. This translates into CSVVPNTDTKYF.

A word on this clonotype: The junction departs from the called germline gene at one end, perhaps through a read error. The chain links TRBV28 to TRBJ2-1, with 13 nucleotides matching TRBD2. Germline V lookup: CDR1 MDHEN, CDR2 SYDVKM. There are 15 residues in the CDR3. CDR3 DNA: TGTGCCAGCAGCCGACTAGCGGGAGGACGGAATGAGCGGTTCTTC. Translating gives CASSRLAGGRNERFF. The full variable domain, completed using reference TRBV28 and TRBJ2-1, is DVKVTQSSRYLVKRTGEKVFLECVQDMDHENMFWYRQDPGLGLRLIYFSYDVKMKEKGDIPEGYSVSREKKERFSLILESASTNQTSMYLCASSRLAGGRNERFFGPGTRLTVL.

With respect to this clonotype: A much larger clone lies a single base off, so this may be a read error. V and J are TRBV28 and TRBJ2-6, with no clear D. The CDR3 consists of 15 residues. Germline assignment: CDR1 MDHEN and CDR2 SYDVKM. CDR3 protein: CVSSSVDSGANVLTF. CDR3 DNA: TGTGTCAGCAGTTCGGTGGACTCTGGGGCCAACGTCCTGACTTTC.

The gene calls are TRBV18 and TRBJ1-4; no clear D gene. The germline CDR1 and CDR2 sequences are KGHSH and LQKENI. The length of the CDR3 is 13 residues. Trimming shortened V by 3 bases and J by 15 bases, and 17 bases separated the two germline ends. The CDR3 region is CASSPQDLSMVFF. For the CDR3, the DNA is TGTGCCAGCTCACCCCAAGACTTATCCATGGTGTTTTTT.

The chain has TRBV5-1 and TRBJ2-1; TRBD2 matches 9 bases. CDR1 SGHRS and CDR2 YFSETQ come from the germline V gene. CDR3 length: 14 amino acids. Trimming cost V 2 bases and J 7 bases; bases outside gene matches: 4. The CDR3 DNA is TGCGCCAGCAGCTTTAGCGGGAGCATGAATGAGCAGTTCTTC. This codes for CASSFSGSMNEQFF. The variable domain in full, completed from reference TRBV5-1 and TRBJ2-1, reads KAGVTQTPRYLIKTRGQQVTLSCSPISGHRSVSWYQQTPGQGLQFLFEYFSETQRNKGNFPGRFSGRQFSNSRSEMNVSTLELGDSALYLCASSFSGSMNEQFFGPGTRLTVL.

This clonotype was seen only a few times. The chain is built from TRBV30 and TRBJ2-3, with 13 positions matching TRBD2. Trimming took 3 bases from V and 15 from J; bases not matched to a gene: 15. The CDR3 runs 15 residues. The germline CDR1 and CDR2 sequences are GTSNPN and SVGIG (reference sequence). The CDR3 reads CAWSPGLAGQIRLYF. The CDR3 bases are TGTGCCTGGAGCCCGGGACTAGCGGGACAGATACGCCTCTATTTT.

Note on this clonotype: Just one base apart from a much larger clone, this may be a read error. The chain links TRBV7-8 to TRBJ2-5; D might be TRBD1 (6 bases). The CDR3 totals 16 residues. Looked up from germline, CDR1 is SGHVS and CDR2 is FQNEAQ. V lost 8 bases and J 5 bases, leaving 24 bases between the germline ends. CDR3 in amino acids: CASGSALLGAEETQYF. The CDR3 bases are TGTGCCAGCGGCTCAGCCCTACTGGGGGCGGAGGAGACCCAGTACTTC.

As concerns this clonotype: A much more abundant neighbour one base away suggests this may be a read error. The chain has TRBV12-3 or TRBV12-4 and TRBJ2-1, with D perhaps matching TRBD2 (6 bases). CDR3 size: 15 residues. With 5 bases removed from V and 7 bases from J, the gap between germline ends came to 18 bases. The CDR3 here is CASSPMGGDLNEQFF. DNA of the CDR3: TGTGCCAGCAGTCCAATGGGCGGGGACTTAAATGAGCAGTTCTTC.

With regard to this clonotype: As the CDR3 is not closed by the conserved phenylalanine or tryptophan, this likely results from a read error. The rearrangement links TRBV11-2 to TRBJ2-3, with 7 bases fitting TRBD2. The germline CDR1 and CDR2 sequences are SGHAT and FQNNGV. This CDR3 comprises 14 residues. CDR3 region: CASSSRGETDTQYL. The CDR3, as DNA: TGTGCTAGCAGCTCCCGGGGGGAGACAGATACGCAGTATCTT.

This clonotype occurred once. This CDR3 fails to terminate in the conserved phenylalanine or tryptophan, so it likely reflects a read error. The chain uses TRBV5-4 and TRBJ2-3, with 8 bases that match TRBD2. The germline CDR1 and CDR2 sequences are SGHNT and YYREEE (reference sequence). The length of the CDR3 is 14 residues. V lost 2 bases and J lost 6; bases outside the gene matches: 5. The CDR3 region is CASSLAGAADTQYL. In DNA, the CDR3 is TGTGCCAGCAGCTTAGCGGGAGCGGCGGATACGCAGTATCTT.

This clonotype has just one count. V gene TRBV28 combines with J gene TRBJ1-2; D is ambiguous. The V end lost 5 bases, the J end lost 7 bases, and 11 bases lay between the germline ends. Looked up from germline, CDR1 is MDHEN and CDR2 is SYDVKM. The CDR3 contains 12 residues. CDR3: CASSRTKRGYTF. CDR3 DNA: TGTGCCAGCAGTCGTACTAAGCGTGGCTACACCTTC.